Listed here are 3 T cell receptor beta chains from one sample, sequenced in a study of CXCR3-negative and CXCR3-positive naive CD8 T cells. General study results and limits: CXCR3-positive naive cells carried more hydrophobic TRB CDR3s than CXCR3-negative ones.

Their target antigens are unknown. TRB cDNA libraries were made by UMI-labeled 5' RACE. TCRdb re-called the 5' RACE reads, yielding one record per CDR3 amino acid sequence without DNA. The sample data list about 120,000 distinct CDR3 sequences. The sequencing sample was made of naive CXCR3+ CD8+ T cells from blood. Subset given: CD45RO-CCR7+CD27+CD95- naive CD8+ T cells expressing CXCR3 (TNR3+). Receptors were obtained from a human donor in good health. Some clones in this sample may be carry-over from other donors' samples.

The V call is TRBV14, the J call TRBJ2-7; TCRdb selects TRBD1, and the lack of DNA leaves this call unchecked. Germline-derived CDR1 and CDR2 are SGHDN and FVKESK. The CDR3 runs 13 residues. This CDR3 reads CASSLGGGTEQYF.

The rearrangement joins TRBV7-8 to TRBJ1-4. The CDR3 length is 17 residues. CDR1 and CDR2 (germline): SGHVS, FQNEAQ. The CDR3 sequence is CASSPDTELATNEKLFF.

The J gene is TRBJ2-7, the V gene TRBV18; absent DNA, TCRdb's TRBD1 call cannot be checked. Per germline, CDR1 KGHSH and CDR2 LQKENI. CDR3 size: 13 residues. CDR3 residues: CASSPGAYFEQYF.